The 13 T cell receptor beta chains given below trace back to one sample, sequenced in a study of cytomegalovirus exposure and HLA in healthy donors. The PCR contained 60 Vbeta and 13 Jbeta primers. The table came from immunoSEQ multiplex PCR; TCRdb's copy has only in-frame clones and leaves some out. This sample has about 62,000 clones, with 65% to 80% found just once. Input material: PBMCs. These receptors all come from a woman aged 25-40 years in good health and CMV-seronegative.

This sequence joins TRBV5-4 and TRBJ1-2; 9 nucleotides agree with TRBD1. CDR1 SGHNT and CDR2 YYREEE come from the germline V gene (reference sequence). This CDR3 comprises 15 residues. Trimming at V came to 4 bases and at J to 3 bases, leaving 7 bases not matched to a gene. The CDR3 region is CASSGTGGAHYGYTF. The CDR3 bases are TGTGCCAGCAGCGGAACAGGGGGCGCTCACTATGGCTACACCTTC.

The chain has TRBV2 and TRBJ1-5, with D hard to call. V gave up 4 bases and J gave up 0 bases, with 7 bases separating them. This CDR3 has 14 residues. In germline, CDR1 is SNHLY, CDR2 FYNNEI. The CDR3 DNA reads TGTGCCAGCAGTGGGGCGTATAGCAATCAGCCCCAGCATTTT. Translating gives CASSGAYSNQPQHF.

The chain uses TRBV6-5 and TRBJ1-2; D unresolved. The V end lost 2 bases, the J end lost 6 bases, and 19 bases lay between the germline ends. The CDR3 consists of 16 residues. Germline V gives CDR1 MNHEY, CDR2 SVGAGI. The CDR3 DNA is TGTGCCAGCAGTTACCCCCCGGGAGGGATTGTGGATGGCTACACCTTC. This gives the protein CASSYPPGGIVDGYTF.

The rearrangement links TRBV4-2 to TRBJ2-1; 10 bases line up with TRBD2. The CDR3 loop spans 15 amino acids. Trimming removed 5 bases from V and 7 bases from J; junction bases left unmatched: 8. Germline CDR1 LGHNA, CDR2 YNFKEQ. The chain's CDR3 is CASSSTGTSVNEQFF. In DNA, the CDR3 is TGTGCCAGCAGCTCCACCGGGACTAGCGTTAATGAGCAGTTCTTC.

This chain links TRBV4-3 with TRBJ2-1; the match to TRBD2 covers 9 bases. J was trimmed by 7 bases and V by 2 bases; bases with no gene match: 9. The germline gives CDR1 LGHNA, CDR2 YSLEER. CDR3 size: 16 residues. The CDR3 nucleotides are TGCGCCAGCAGCCAAACGGATCTAGCGGGATTTAATGAGCAGTTCTTC. Translation gives CASSQTDLAGFNEQFF.

A single count supports this clone. CDR3 nucleotides: TGCGCCAGCAGCCAAATCAATGCCAACGTCCTGACTTTC. Its translation is CASSQINANVLTF. This sequence joins TRBV4-1 and TRBJ2-6; D is uncertain. Trimming took 2 bases from V and 7 from J, leaving 6 bases between them. This CDR3 is built from 13 residues. The germline V gene encodes CDR1 MGHRA and CDR2 YSYEKL.

The chain has TRBV6-5 and TRBJ2-1; D possibly corresponds to TRBD2 (6 bases). The V gene lost 8 bases and the J gene lost 6 bases, with 14 bases spanning the gap. The CDR3 has 13 residues. Germline V lookup: CDR1 MNHEY, CDR2 SVGAGI. The DNA for the CDR3 is TGTGCCAGCCGCCGAGGAGCGGGCAATGAGCAGTTCTTC. This encodes CASRRGAGNEQFF.

V gene TRBV28 combines with J gene TRBJ2-7, with 8 bases aligning to TRBD2. Germline CDR1 is MDHEN and CDR2 is SYDVKM. This CDR3 spans 14 amino acids. The junction had 8 bases not matched to a gene; V was cut back by 4 bases and J by 6 bases. The CDR3: CASSYTGTRAEQYF. In DNA form, the CDR3 reads TGTGCCAGCAGTTATACCGGGACTAGGGCCGAGCAGTACTTC.

This clone appeared a few times. This chain links TRBV5-4 with TRBJ2-5, with 10 nucleotides matching TRBD2. The CDR3 totals 16 residues. The germline gives CDR1 SGHNT, CDR2 YYREEE (reference sequence). V was pared by 4 bases and J by 5 bases, with 11 bases of the junction left unmatched. CDR3 protein: CASSRQLAGGGETQYF. The CDR3 nucleotides are TGTGCCAGCAGCCGGCAGTTAGCGGGAGGTGGGGAGACCCAGTACTTC. Full variable domain (outside the CDR3, taken from reference TRBV5-4 and TRBJ2-5): ETGVTQSPTHLIKTRGQQVTLRCSSQSGHNTVSWYQQALGQGPQFIFQYYREEENGRGNFPPRFSGLQFPNYSSELNVNALELDDSALYLCASSRQLAGGGETQYFGPGTRLLVL.

This clone was counted a few times. In the same sample, other DNA sequences code for this CDR3. The V call is TRBV6-1, the J call TRBJ1-1, with a weak D call TRBD1 (6 bases). This CDR3 has 15 amino acids. Between the trimmed V and J ends, which lost 0 bases and 1 base, there was a span of 9 bases. The germline V gene encodes CDR1 MNHNS and CDR2 SASEGT. CDR3 amino acids: CASSEAQGKNTEAFF. The CDR3 DNA sequence: TGTGCCAGCAGTGAAGCACAGGGAAAGAACACTGAAGCTTTCTTT.

The rearrangement links TRBV21-1 to TRBJ2-6; the table gives TRBD2 as D, unverified against the DNA. TRBV21-1 is a documented pseudogene. The CDR3 runs 19 residues. CDR3 loop: CASRGGWADQPSGANVLTF. CDR3 sequence (DNA): TGTGCCAGCAGAGGCGGGTGGGCAGACCAACCCTCCGGGGCCAACGTCCTGACTTTC.

V and J are TRBV7-6 and TRBJ2-2; D gene ambiguous. The CDR3 is made up of 15 amino acids. Germline V gives CDR1 SGHVS, CDR2 FNYEAQ. The V gene lost 5 bases and the J gene lost 2 bases, with 12 bases spanning the gap. The chain's CDR3 is CASSIQLLNTGELFF. In DNA form, the CDR3 reads TGTGCCAGCAGCATTCAACTACTTAACACCGGGGAGCTGTTTTTT.

The rearrangement uses TRBV7-9 and TRBJ2-1, with D maybe TRBD2 (5 bases). CDR1 and CDR2 (germline): SEHNR, FQNEAQ (reference sequence). This CDR3 has 15 amino acids. The V end lost 1 base, the J end lost 5 bases, and 12 bases lay between the germline ends. CDR3 DNA: TGTGCCAGCAGCTTAGTATACGGGATCCACAATGAGCAGTTCTTC. Translated, it gives CASSLVYGIHNEQFF.